This is a list of T cell receptor beta chains from one sample in a study of beta chain features in type 1 diabetes. Repertoires were generated with immunoSEQ multiplex PCR, while TCRdb's copy carries only in-frame clones and drops some. Seen here are fewer than 550,000 clones, roughly 11% observed once, and the top ten hold over 0.035%. Sequenced sample: naive CD4+ T cells from blood. These receptors were taken from a woman aged 18-29 years in good health. The CDR3 runs from the conserved cysteine through the conserved F or W. Fields, in order: J gene, clone size, V gene, D gene, CDR3 DNA, CDR3 protein. D genes are given only for firm matches. Clone size appears in some rows only: once, few, many, or a class for an expanded clone.

TRBJ1-3,-,TRBV27,-,TGTGCCAGCAGGCCCCAGGTAGCATCTGGAAACACCATATATTTT,CASRPQVASGNTIYF
TRBJ1-3,few,TRBV9,TRBD1,TGTGCCAGCAGCAGGACAGGGGTTGGCGGAAACACCATATATTTT,CASSRTGVGGNTIYF
TRBJ1-2,few,TRBV7-3,-,TGTGCCAGCAGCCCCGGACGTGACTATGGCTACACCTTC,CASSPGRDYGYTF
TRBJ2-5,few,TRBV6-5,-,TGTGCCAGCAGTTACTCGACGGGGGCTGAGACCCAGTACTTC,CASSYSTGAETQYF
TRBJ2-1,-,TRBV18,-,TGTGCCAGCTCACCACCGTCCGCGAATTACAATGAGCAGTTCTTC,CASSPPSANYNEQFF
TRBJ2-7,-,TRBV18,-,TGTGCCAGCTCACCCTTAGGGACCTCCGGGGACGAGCAGTACTTC,CASSPLGTSGDEQYF
TRBJ1-5,few,TRBV7-9,-,TGTGCCAGCAGCCCTCAGGGTGGGGGCAATCAGCCCCAGCATTTT,CASSPQGGGNQPQHF
TRBJ2-1,-,TRBV7-2,-,TGTGCCAGCAGCCAGAGCAGCAATGAGCAGTTCTTC,CASSQSSNEQFF
TRBJ1-2,few,TRBV14,TRBD1,TGTGCCAGCAGCCAAGGGGACAGCTATGGCTACACCTTC,CASSQGDSYGYTF
TRBJ2-5,-,TRBV7-2,-,TGTGCCAGCAGCTTAGTCTCAAAGACCCAGTACTTC,CASSLVSKTQYF
TRBJ2-3,-,TRBV30,-,TGTGCCTGGAGTCCCGGACAGCTCTCACTCACAGATACGCAGTATTTT,CAWSPGQLSLTDTQYF
TRBJ2-4,few,TRBV4-2,-,TGTGCCAGCAGCCAACCGGGGACCCTCCAATACTTC,CASSQPGTLQYF
TRBJ1-6,few,TRBV4-1,TRBD1,TGCGCCAGCAGCCAAGGAAAGGGGGACAGGATGATCTCACCCCTCCACTTT,CASSQGKGDRMISPLHF
TRBJ2-3,-,TRBV4-2,TRBD2,TGTGCCAGCAGCCAACCCGTAGCGGGAGGTCTCCCAGATACGCAGTATTTT,CASSQPVAGGLPDTQYF
TRBJ2-1,few,TRBV10-2,TRBD1,TGCGCCAGCAGGGGGACAGGGAGGCGCAATGAGCAGTTCTTC,CASRGTGRRNEQFF
TRBJ2-5,once,TRBV4-3,-,TGCGCCAGCAGCCAAGAAGGACCAAGGGGGGGATTGACAGAGACCCAGTACTTC,CASSQEGPRGGLTETQYF
TRBJ2-6,-,TRBV18,-,TGTGCCAGCTCACCTCTGCAGGCCGGTGGGGCCAACGTCCTGACTTTC,CASSPLQAGGANVLTF
TRBJ2-3,-,TRBV23-1,-,TGCGCCAGCAGTCCCTGGGTAGAGTTTCTCACAGATACGCAGTATTTT,CASSPWVEFLTDTQYF
TRBJ2-1,-,TRBV18,-,TGTGCCAGCTCTACGGGCTCCTACAATGAGCAGTTCTTC,CASSTGSYNEQFF
TRBJ2-1,-,TRBV5-1,-,TGCGCCAGCAGCCCCGCACCGGGACTCTTAGACAATGAGCAGTTCTTC,CASSPAPGLLDNEQFF
TRBJ1-1,-,TRBV7-9,TRBD1,TGTGCCAGCAGCCTACAATCGACAGGGAATGTAAGAGCTTTCTTT,CASSLQSTGNVRAFF
TRBJ2-7,-,TRBV7-2,TRBD2,TGTGCCAGCAGCCCCCGGGGGCTAGCGGGAGTAGGAGAGCAGTACTTC,CASSPRGLAGVGEQYF
TRBJ2-1,-,TRBV11-3,TRBD2,TGTGCCAGCAGCCCCCGACTAGCGGGCGGCTCTAGGGGTGAGCAGTTCTTC,CASSPRLAGGSRGEQFF
TRBJ2-2,few,TRBV11-2,-,TGTGCCAGCAGACAGCCGGGTTCCTTATATCGGGAGCTGTTTTTT,CASRQPGSLYRELFF
TRBJ2-1,few,TRBV14,-,TGTGCCAGCAGCCTTCAAGGCGCATTCAGCTCCTACAATGAGCAGTTCTTC,CASSLQGAFSSYNEQFF
TRBJ2-1,-,TRBV4-3,-,TGCGCCAGCAGCCAAGCACCAACAGGCTCCTACAATGAGCAGTTCTTC,CASSQAPTGSYNEQFF
TRBJ2-7,few,TRBV7-2,-,TGTGCCAGCAGCTTAGACAGGTACAGCTCCTACGAGCAGTACTTC,CASSLDRYSSYEQYF
TRBJ2-3,-,TRBV14,TRBD2,TGTGCCAGCAGCCAAAGGGGGATACATCTAGCGGGAGTTCGTGATACGCAGTATTTT,CASSQRGIHLAGVRDTQYF
TRBJ2-2,few,TRBV18,-,TGTGCCAGCTCACCACTGTCGGCCAGGCAGAACACCGGGGAGCTGTTTTTT,CASSPLSARQNTGELFF
TRBJ2-4,-,TRBV2,TRBD2,TGTGCCAGCAGTGAGGAGCGGGGAAACATTCAGTACTTC,CASSEERGNIQYF
TRBJ2-3,-,TRBV29-1,TRBD2,TGCAGCGTTCGCGGGAGTAGCGCAGATACGCAGTATTTT,CSVRGSSADTQYF
TRBJ1-5,few,TRBV21-1,-,TGTGCCAGCAGGCCCCGCGACGGACCTCGGAGCAATCAGCCCCAGCATTTT,CASRPRDGPRSNQPQHF
TRBJ2-1,few,TRBV7-2,-,TGTGCCAGCAGCTCAGAGGTATCCCACTACAATGAGCAGTTCTTC,CASSSEVSHYNEQFF
TRBJ2-1,-,TRBV7-2,-,TGTGCCAGCAGCCTGTGGGAAGGCTCCTACAATGAGCAGTTCTTC,CASSLWEGSYNEQFF
TRBJ2-1,-,TRBV7-8,-,TGTGCCAGCAGACTAGGGTACGGTAATGAGCAGTTCTTC,CASRLGYGNEQFF
TRBJ2-3,-,TRBV7-3,-,TGTGCCAGCAGCTTAAACGGACGAGGCGCAGATACGCAGTATTTT,CASSLNGRGADTQYF
TRBJ1-3,-,TRBV5-1,-,TGCGCCAGCAGCTTCGTGGGTTCTGGAAACACCATATATTTT,CASSFVGSGNTIYF
TRBJ2-5,-,TRBV6-5,TRBD1,TGTGCCAGCAGTTACTCCCCCACAGGGGAAGAGACCCAGTACTTC,CASSYSPTGEETQYF
TRBJ2-4,-,TRBV14,-,TGTGCCAGCAGCCAAGATCCGGGGCTCTTAGCCAAAAACATTCAGTACTTC,CASSQDPGLLAKNIQYF
TRBJ2-1,few,TRBV7-2,TRBD2,TGTGCCAGCAGCCCGACTAGACTAGCGGGAGCCAATGAGCAGTTCTTC,CASSPTRLAGANEQFF
TRBJ2-3,few,TRBV29-1,-,TGCAGCGTTGAAGATTTTCGAGCAAACAGCACAGATACGCAGTATTTT,CSVEDFRANSTDTQYF
TRBJ2-5,few,TRBV7-2,-,TGTGCCAGCAGCCACCGCTCTGCAGCGGAGACCCAGTACTTC,CASSHRSAAETQYF
TRBJ2-1,few,TRBV19,-,TGTGCCAGTAGTGGGCAGATGAACAATGAGCAGTTCTTC,CASSGQMNNEQFF
TRBJ2-7,-,TRBV5-6,-,TGTGCCAGCAGCTTGATCAGGGCCGAGCAGTACTTC,CASSLIRAEQYF
TRBJ1-1,few,TRBV29-1,-,TGCAGCGGGTACGGGACGTTCATGAACACTGAAGCTTTCTTT,CSGYGTFMNTEAFF
TRBJ2-1,few,TRBV2,-,TGTGCCAGCAGTCGGGTAGAGCAGTTCTTC,CASSRVEQFF